A selection of T cell receptor beta chains follows, all from one sample in a study of naive and memory T cell subsets. TCRdb re-called the 5' RACE reads with MiXCR, one entry per CDR3 protein. The sample includes roughly 26,000 distinct CDR3 sequences, under 30% seen only once; the top ten take around 1.9%. Receptor source: a female donor in good health. Each CDR3 is given with its conserved first and last residue. D genes are given only for firm matches. Clone size is given for some rows only: seen once, a few or many times, or a class if the clone is expanded.

d_gene	v_gene	j_gene	abundance	CDR3aa	CDR3nt
-	TRBV20-1	TRBJ2-7	-	CSARDQVTYEQYF	TGCAGTGCTAGAGACCAGGTCACCTACGAGCAGTACTTC
TRBD1	TRBV28	TRBJ1-1	few	CASSSQGGRAFF	TGTGCCAGCAGTTCACAGGGGGGGAGGGCTTTCTTT
TRBD1	TRBV20-1	TRBJ2-1	few	CSAVGQRGSYNEQFF	TGCAGTGCTGTGGGACAGCGTGGGTCCTACAATGAGCAGTTCTTC
TRBD1	TRBV6-5	TRBJ2-7	few	CASSYTGGWKQYF	TGTGCCAGCAGTTACACAGGGGGCTGGAAGCAGTACTTC
TRBD1	TRBV20-1	TRBJ2-5	many	CSASEGRGLGETQYF	TGCAGTGCTTCCGAGGGCAGGGGGCTTGGAGAGACCCAGTACTTC
-	TRBV12-3/TRBV12-4	TRBJ2-7	-	CASSSRDGTYEQYF	TGTGCCAGCAGTTCGCGGGACGGGACCTACGAGCAGTACTTC
TRBD2	TRBV2	TRBJ2-5	many	CASSHQSGGLPSRTQYF	TGTGCCAGCAGCCACCAGAGCGGGGGCCTTCCCTCGAGGACCCAGTACTTC
-	TRBV6-6	TRBJ2-3	medium-sized	CATSSETSTDTQYF	TGTGCCACCAGTTCAGAAACTAGCACAGATACGCAGTATTTT
-	TRBV6-6	TRBJ1-3	-	CASSYSPGHGNTIYF	TGTGCCAGCAGTTACTCCCCGGGACACGGAAACACCATATATTTT
TRBD2	TRBV20-1	TRBJ2-3	many	CSARATGTSGRAVSTDTQYF	TGCAGTGCTAGAGCGACCGGGACTAGCGGGAGGGCGGTGTCCACAGATACGCAGTATTTT
TRBD1	TRBV20-1	TRBJ1-2	few	CSARETGEHNYGYTF	TGCAGTGCTAGAGAAACAGGGGAACATAACTATGGCTACACCTTC
TRBD1	TRBV20-1	TRBJ1-5	few	CSARDLGTGAVYNQPQHF	TGCAGTGCTAGAGATCTGGGGACAGGCGCCGTCTATAATCAGCCCCAGCATTTT
TRBD1	TRBV30	TRBJ1-1	many	CAWRKRQGTMNTEAFF	TGTGCCTGGAGGAAAAGACAGGGGACAATGAACACTGAAGCTTTCTTT
TRBD1	TRBV20-1	TRBJ1-6	many	CSARELQGETSPLHF	TGCAGTGCTAGAGAGCTACAGGGGGAGACGTCACCCCTCCACTTT
-	TRBV7-2	TRBJ2-1	few	CASSFDSGGAREQFF	TGTGCCAGCAGCTTTGATAGCGGTGGCGCAAGGGAGCAGTTCTTC
TRBD1	TRBV5-1	TRBJ2-5	-	CASSATGGSETQYF	TGCGCCAGCAGCGCAACAGGGGGCTCAGAGACCCAGTACTTC
-	TRBV20-1	TRBJ2-5	few	CSARRAKETQYF	TGCAGTGCTAGACGCGCAAAAGAGACCCAGTACTTC
-	TRBV12-5	TRBJ2-1	medium-sized	CASGSFSRGYEQFF	TGTGCTAGTGGTTCCTTCTCCAGGGGTTATGAGCAGTTCTTC
TRBD1	TRBV29-1	TRBJ2-5	-	CSVDPGQAETQYF	TGCAGCGTAGATCCGGGACAGGCGGAGACCCAGTACTTC
-	TRBV20-1	TRBJ2-7	many	CSAEKGTYEQYF	TGCAGTGCCGAAAAGGGGACCTACGAGCAGTACTTC
TRBD2	TRBV7-2	TRBJ2-5	-	CASSLQRGGRETQYF	TGTGCCAGCAGCTTACAGCGGGGGGGGAGGGAGACCCAGTACTTC
-	TRBV7-8	TRBJ1-1	many	CASSAQGWGTEAFF	TGTGCCAGCAGCGCTCAGGGCTGGGGCACTGAAGCTTTCTTT
-	TRBV7-2	TRBJ2-7	few	CASSLKYEQYF	TGTGCCAGCAGCTTAAAATACGAGCAGTACTTC
-	TRBV12-3/TRBV12-4	TRBJ2-3	-	CASSSEEGADTQYF	TGTGCCAGCAGTTCGGAAGAGGGCGCAGATACGCAGTATTTT
-	TRBV5-1	TRBJ2-5	-	CASSGNGDRETQYF	TGCGCCAGCAGCGGGAATGGAGACCGAGAGACCCAGTACTTC
-	TRBV10-3	TRBJ2-1	-	CAISETGPGGQFF	TGTGCCATCAGTGAGACAGGTCCGGGCGGGCAGTTCTTC
-	TRBV6-1	TRBJ1-1	-	CASSEYGEAFF	TGTGCCAGCAGTGAATACGGTGAAGCTTTCTTT
TRBD1	TRBV6-5	TRBJ2-1	-	CATRTGPVYNEQFF	TGTGCCACTCGGACAGGACCAGTCTACAATGAGCAGTTCTTC
-	TRBV5-1	TRBJ1-5	many	CASSPGGGAQPQHF	TGCGCCAGCAGCCCTGGCGGCGGGGCTCAGCCCCAGCATTTT
TRBD2	TRBV15	TRBJ2-3	many	CATLLVGGGGTDTQYF	TGTGCCACCCTACTCGTCGGGGGGGGGGGAACAGATACGCAGTATTTT
-	TRBV29-1	TRBJ2-6	-	CSVSPTVGGLGANVLTF	TGCAGCGTTTCGCCGACAGTAGGGGGGCTTGGGGCCAACGTCCTGACTTTC
-	TRBV11-1	TRBJ2-1	many	CASSRRTNEQFF	TGTGCCAGCAGCCGTCGGACAAATGAGCAGTTCTTC
TRBD1	TRBV29-1	TRBJ2-1	few	CSVNRDRDYNEQFF	TGCAGCGTTAACCGGGACAGGGACTACAATGAGCAGTTCTTC
-	TRBV6-2/TRBV6-3	TRBJ2-1	many	CASNPGTPSYNEQFF	TGTGCCAGCAACCCCGGGACTCCCTCCTACAATGAGCAGTTCTTC
-	TRBV10-2	TRBJ2-1	many	CASSDVAETEQFF	TGCGCCAGCAGTGATGTAGCGGAGACGGAGCAGTTCTTC
TRBD1	TRBV6-6	TRBJ2-7	-	CASRDRGGSYEQYF	TGTGCCAGCAGGGACAGGGGGGGGTCCTACGAGCAGTACTTC
-	TRBV29-1	TRBJ2-6	-	CSVAEGNGANVLTF	TGCAGCGTTGCCGAGGGGAACGGGGCCAACGTCCTGACTTTC
-	TRBV29-1	TRBJ2-5	few	CSVGKGVATQYF	TGCAGCGTTGGAAAGGGGGTTGCGACCCAGTACTTC
-	TRBV20-1	TRBJ2-2	many	CSARDPREPNTGELFF	TGCAGTGCTAGAGACCCCCGGGAGCCGAACACCGGGGAGCTGTTTTTT
-	TRBV6-4	TRBJ2-3	-	CASSERSSTDTQYF	TGTGCCAGCAGTGAACGGTCTAGCACAGATACGCAGTATTTT
TRBD1	TRBV29-1	TRBJ2-3	many	CSVVGTGSTDTQYF	TGCAGCGTGGTTGGGACAGGCAGCACAGATACGCAGTATTTT
TRBD1	TRBV25-1	TRBJ1-2	-	CATRGRGPHGYTF	TGTGCCACTCGGGGCAGGGGGCCTCATGGCTACACCTTC
TRBD1	TRBV7-6	TRBJ2-5	-	CASSPGGWQETQYF	TGTGCCAGCAGCCCAGGGGGCTGGCAGGAGACCCAGTACTTC
-	TRBV11-2	TRBJ2-7	many	CASSLSGTSYEQYF	TGTGCCAGCAGCTTATCGGGCACCTCCTACGAGCAGTACTTC
TRBD1	TRBV2	TRBJ2-2	-	CARGRGQGFAGELFF	TGTGCCAGGGGTAGAGGACAGGGTTTTGCCGGGGAGCTGTTTTTT
-	TRBV29-1	TRBJ2-3	many	CSVESYTQYF	TGCAGCGTTGAATCATATACGCAGTATTTT
TRBD1	TRBV20-1	TRBJ1-6	many	CSARPGQGEVSPLHF	TGCAGTGCTAGGCCGGGACAGGGGGAAGTTTCACCCCTCCACTTT
TRBD1	TRBV20-1	TRBJ2-7	many	CSAPKGQGADEQYF	TGCAGTGCTCCGAAAGGACAGGGGGCAGACGAGCAGTACTTC
-	TRBV12-2	TRBJ2-7	many	CASRLGRGGEQYF	TGTGCAAGTCGCTTAGGCAGGGGTGGCGAGCAGTACTTC
-	TRBV20-1	TRBJ2-3	few	CSALRGGTQYF	TGCAGTGCCCTAAGGGGAGGTACGCAGTATTTT
-	TRBV9	TRBJ1-5	medium-sized	CASSADGGMAQPQHF	TGTGCCAGCAGCGCCGACGGAGGGATGGCTCAGCCCCAGCATTTT
-	TRBV29-1	TRBJ2-1	few	CSVGGAHEQFF	TGCAGCGTTGGAGGGGCGCATGAGCAGTTCTTC
-	TRBV6-5	TRBJ1-1	-	CASRWGRDTEAFF	TGTGCCAGCAGGTGGGGAAGGGACACTGAAGCTTTCTTT